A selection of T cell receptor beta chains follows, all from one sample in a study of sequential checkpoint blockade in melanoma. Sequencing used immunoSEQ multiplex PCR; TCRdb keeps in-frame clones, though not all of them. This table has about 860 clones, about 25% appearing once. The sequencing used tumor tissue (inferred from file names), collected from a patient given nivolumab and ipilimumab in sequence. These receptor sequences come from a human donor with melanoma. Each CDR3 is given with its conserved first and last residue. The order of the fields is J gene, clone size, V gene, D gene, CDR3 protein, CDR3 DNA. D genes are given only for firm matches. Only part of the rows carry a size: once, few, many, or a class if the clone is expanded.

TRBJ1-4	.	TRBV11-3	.	CASSLGLGANEKLFF	TGTGCCAGCAGCTTAGGGTTAGGGGCTAATGAAAAACTGTTTTTT
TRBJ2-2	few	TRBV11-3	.	CASSLEGGAGELFF	TGTGCCAGCAGCTTAGAGGGCGGGGCCGGGGAGCTGTTTTTT
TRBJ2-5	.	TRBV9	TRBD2	CASSVDPLAGVPPPETQYF	TGTGCCAGCAGCGTAGACCCCCTAGCGGGAGTACCCCCCCCAGAGACCCAGTACTTC
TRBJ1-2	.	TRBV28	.	CASSFRTAYGYTF	TGTGCCAGCAGTTTTCGGACAGCCTATGGCTACACCTTC
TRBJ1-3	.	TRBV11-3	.	CASSPKTRQSSGNTIYF	TGTGCCAGCAGCCCGAAAACCCGACAGAGCTCTGGAAACACCATATATTTT
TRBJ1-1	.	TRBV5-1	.	CASSLGQQNTEAFF	TGCGCCAGCAGCTTGGGGCAGCAGAACACTGAAGCTTTCTTT
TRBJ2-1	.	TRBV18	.	CASSQETAYNEQFF	TGTGCCAGCTCACAGGAGACAGCCTACAATGAGCAGTTCTTC
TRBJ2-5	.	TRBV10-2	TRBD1	CASSENRGFLETQYF	TGCGCCAGCAGTGAAAACAGGGGGTTTCTGGAGACCCAGTACTTC
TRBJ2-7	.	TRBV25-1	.	CASSVSTGFSYEQYF	TGTGCCAGCAGTGTATCGACAGGTTTCTCCTACGAGCAGTACTTC
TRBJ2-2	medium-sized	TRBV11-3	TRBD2	CASSALLAGGAGELFF	TGTGCCAGCAGCGCCCTCCTAGCGGGAGGGGCCGGGGAGCTGTTTTTT
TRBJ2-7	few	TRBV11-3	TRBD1	CASSAGQALYEQYF	TGTGCCAGCAGCGCGGGACAGGCCCTCTACGAGCAGTACTTC
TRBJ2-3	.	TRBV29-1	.	CSVATGATDTQYF	TGCAGCGTGGCGACAGGAGCAACAGATACGCAGTATTTT
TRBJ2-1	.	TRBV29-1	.	CSVKGLGGASYNEQFF	TGCAGCGTGAAGGGCCTCGGGGGAGCATCCTACAATGAGCAGTTCTTC
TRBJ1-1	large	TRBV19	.	CASIDSRGRAEAFF	TGTGCCAGTATAGATTCTAGAGGGAGAGCTGAAGCTTTCTTT
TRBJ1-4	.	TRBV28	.	CASRTGDFNEKLFF	TGTGCCAGCAGGACGGGGGACTTTAATGAAAAACTGTTTTTT
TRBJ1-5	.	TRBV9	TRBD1	CASSKGGQGGYQPQHF	TGTGCCAGCTCGAAGGGCGGACAGGGAGGGTATCAGCCCCAGCATTTT
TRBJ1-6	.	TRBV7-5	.	CASSLGPYSYNSPLHF	TGTGCCAGCAGCTTAGGGCCTTACTCCTATAATTCACCCCTCCACTTT
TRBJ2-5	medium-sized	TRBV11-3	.	CASSSDGTQSETQYF	TGTGCCAGCAGCTCTGACGGGACTCAGTCTGAGACCCAGTACTTC
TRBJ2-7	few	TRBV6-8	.	CASSYAGPSYEQYF	TGTGCCAGCAGTTACGCTGGACCCTCCTACGAGCAGTACTTC
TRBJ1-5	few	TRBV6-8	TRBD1	CASRRTGEGQPQHF	TGTGCCAGCAGACGGACAGGGGAAGGGCAGCCCCAGCATTTT
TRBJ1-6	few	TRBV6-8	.	CASSQQGSYNSPLHF	TGTGCCAGCAGCCAACAGGGCTCCTATAATTCACCCCTCCACTTT
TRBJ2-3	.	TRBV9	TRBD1	CASSWPTGASTDTQYF	TGTGCCAGCAGTTGGCCGACAGGGGCTAGCACAGATACGCAGTATTTT
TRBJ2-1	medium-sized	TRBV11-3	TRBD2	CASSPSGGVGEQFF	TGTGCCAGCAGCCCCAGCGGGGGGGTGGGTGAGCAGTTCTTC
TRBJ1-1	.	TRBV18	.	CASSSIQGTQPTEAFF	TGTGCCAGCTCATCGATACAGGGTACCCAACCTACTGAAGCTTTCTTT
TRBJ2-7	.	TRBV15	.	CATSRDRTLGEQYF	TGTGCCACCAGCAGAGACCGGACATTAGGAGAGCAGTACTTC
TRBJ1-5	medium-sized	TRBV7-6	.	CASSQDSSNQPQHF	TGTGCCAGCAGTCAGGACTCGAGCAATCAGCCCCAGCATTTT
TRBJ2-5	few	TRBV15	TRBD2	CATSSRTSGRMETQYF	TGTGCCACCAGCTCGAGGACTAGCGGGAGAATGGAGACCCAGTACTTC
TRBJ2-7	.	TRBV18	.	CASSPGRSYEQYF	TGTGCCAGCTCACCAGGTCGCTCCTACGAGCAGTACTTC
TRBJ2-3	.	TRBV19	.	CASSIGAASTDTQYF	TGTGCCAGTAGTATAGGAGCGGCTAGCACAGATACGCAGTATTTT
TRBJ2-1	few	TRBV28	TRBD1	CASSWTGFRYNEQFF	TGTGCCAGCAGTTGGACAGGGTTCAGGTACAATGAGCAGTTCTTC
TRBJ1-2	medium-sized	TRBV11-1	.	CASSLETDLYGYTF	TGTGCCAGCAGCTTGGAGACAGATCTCTATGGCTACACCTTC
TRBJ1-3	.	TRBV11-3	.	CASSLDRTARGNTIYF	TGTGCCAGCAGCTTAGATCGAACAGCCCGTGGAAACACCATATATTTT